What follows are 9 T cell receptor beta chains derived from one specimen sequenced in a study of blood T cell repertoires in COVID-19. Profiled with immunoSEQ multiplex PCR; TCRdb holds only in-frame clones, not every one. This table holds approximately 97,000 clones, about nine tenths found once. The material sequenced was peripheral blood. The receptors shown here come from a man in his 60s with acute or convalescent COVID-19.

The gene calls are TRBV5-4 and TRBJ1-4; 9 bases align to TRBD1. Unmatched junction bases numbered 7, after V lost 3 bases and J lost 4 bases. CDR3 length equals 16 residues. From germline, CDR1 is SGHNT and CDR2 YYREEE (reference sequence). In DNA form, the CDR3 reads TGTGCCAGCAGCTCCTCCCCGGGACAGGGTAATGAAAAACTGTTTTTT. Protein product: CASSSSPGQGNEKLFF. Filled out from reference TRBV5-4 and TRBJ1-4, the complete variable domain reads ETGVTQSPTHLIKTRGQQVTLRCSSQSGHNTVSWYQQALGQGPQFIFQYYREEENGRGNFPPRFSGLQFPNYSSELNVNALELDDSALYLCASSSSPGQGNEKLFFGSGTQLSVL.

The rearrangement uses TRBV7-9 and TRBJ2-5; D might be TRBD2 (7 bases). Between the trimmed V and J ends, which lost 5 bases and 2 bases, there was a span of 15 bases. The CDR3 covers 15 residues. Germline CDR1 is SEHNR and CDR2 is FQNEAQ (reference sequence). The CDR3 loop reads CASSPGGLIQETQYF. CDR3 in DNA: TGTGCCAGCAGCCCGGGGGGCCTGATACAAGAGACCCAGTACTTC.

J is TRBJ1-1 and V is TRBV10-3, with 9 bases matching TRBD1. Germline V lookup: CDR1 ENHRY, CDR2 SYGVKD. J lost 2 bases, V lost 1 base, and 2 bases had no gene match. The CDR3 is 15 amino acids. The CDR3 loop is CAISEWDRVNTEAFF. The CDR3, as DNA: TGTGCCATCAGTGAGTGGGACAGGGTTAACACTGAAGCTTTCTTT.

V is TRBV6-1 and J is TRBJ2-1, with D tentatively TRBD1 (6 bases). V lost 6 bases to trimming and J lost 0 bases, with 15 bases between them. There are 16 residues in the CDR3. Per germline, CDR1 MNHNS and CDR2 SASEGT. As DNA, the CDR3 is TGTGCCAGCAGCGAAAGTCGGACAGCCTCCTACAATGAGCAGTTCTTC. Translated, it gives CASSESRTASYNEQFF.

The chain employs TRBV6-5 and TRBJ1-5, with D perhaps TRBD1 (6 bases). In germline, CDR1 is MNHEY, CDR2 SVGAGI. CDR3 length equals 15 residues. Trimming pared 4 bases from V and 6 bases from J, leaving 16 bases between. The DNA for the CDR3 is TGTGCCAGCAGTTCCTTCGCGGGGGCCGGTCAGCCCCAGCATTTT. It codes for CASSSFAGAGQPQHF.

The genes are TRBV5-6 and TRBJ1-1; TRBD1 is a possible D gene (5 bases). The germline CDR1 and CDR2 sequences are SGHDT and YYEEEE. The V end lost 5 bases, the J end lost 7 bases, and 15 bases lay between the germline ends. The CDR3 length is 13 residues. CDR3 protein: CASRRRVNLEAFF. The CDR3 DNA reads as TGTGCCAGCAGACGCAGGGTAAATCTTGAAGCTTTCTTT.

The chain is built from TRBV5-1 and TRBJ1-5; TRBD1 agrees at 10 bases. Trimming took 4 bases from V and 6 from J; bases not matched to a gene: 4. Germline V gene data show CDR1 as SGHRS and CDR2 as YFSETQ. The CDR3 is made up of 14 amino acids. The CDR3 region is CASSPGQGGQPQHF. The CDR3, as DNA: TGCGCCAGCAGCCCCGGACAGGGGGGTCAGCCCCAGCATTTT. Complete variable domain (other parts from reference TRBV5-1 and TRBJ1-5): KAGVTQTPRYLIKTRGQQVTLSCSPISGHRSVSWYQQTPGQGLQFLFEYFSETQRNKGNFPGRFSGRQFSNSRSEMNVSTLELGDSALYLCASSPGQGGQPQHFGDGTRLSIL.

This chain links TRBV7-2 with TRBJ1-4; 12 bases line up with TRBD1. The CDR3 is 15 amino acids. Germline CDR1 and CDR2: SGHTA and FQGNSA. Trimming at V came to 0 bases and at J to 8 bases, leaving 1 base not matched to a gene. CDR3 amino acids: CASSLAGTGGEKLFF. DNA of the CDR3: TGTGCCAGCAGCTTAGCCGGGACAGGGGGCGAAAAACTGTTTTTT.

The chain recombines TRBV7-2 with TRBJ2-3, with 15 nucleotides matching TRBD2. CDR3 length equals 19 residues. After removal of 5 bases from V and 2 bases from J, the junction contained 11 bases not matched to a gene. The germline V gene encodes CDR1 SGHTA and CDR2 FQGNSA. The CDR3 sequence is CASSRLGLAGGHPTDTQYF. The CDR3, as DNA: TGTGCCAGCAGCCGGTTAGGACTAGCGGGGGGGCATCCCACAGATACGCAGTATTTT.